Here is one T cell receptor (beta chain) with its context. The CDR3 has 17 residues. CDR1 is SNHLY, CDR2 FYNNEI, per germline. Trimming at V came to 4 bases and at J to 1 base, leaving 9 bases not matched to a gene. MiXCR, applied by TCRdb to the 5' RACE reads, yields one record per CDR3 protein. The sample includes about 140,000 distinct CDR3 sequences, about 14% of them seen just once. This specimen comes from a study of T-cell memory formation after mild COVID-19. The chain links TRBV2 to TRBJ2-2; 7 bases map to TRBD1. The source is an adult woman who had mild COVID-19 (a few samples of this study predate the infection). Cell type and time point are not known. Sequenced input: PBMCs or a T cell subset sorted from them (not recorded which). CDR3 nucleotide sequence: TGTGCCAGCAGTGGTCCTCCCGGGACAGTGAACACCGGGGAGCTGTTTTTT. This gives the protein CASSGPPGTVNTGELFF.